One and the same sample provided the 23 T cell receptor beta chains below, sequenced in a study of T cell changes during pregnancy in multiple sclerosis. This table comes from immunoSEQ multiplex PCR, and its TCRdb copy is limited to in-frame clones, with some not included. This sample carries tens of thousands of clones, 85% to 95% of them seen once, and the ten largest clones take more than 0.8%. The source was peripheral blood, collected in the first trimester of pregnancy. The origin of the receptors is a female donor with multiple sclerosis, enrolled in a pregnancy study.

This chain uses TRBV7-9 with TRBJ2-1, with TRBD2 matching over 8 bases. The CDR3 has 18 amino acids. In germline, CDR1 is SEHNR, CDR2 FQNEAQ (reference sequence). With 1 base clipped from V and 7 bases from J, the junction kept 15 bases outside the gene matches. The CDR3 DNA sequence: TGTGCCAGCAGCTTAGAGGGACTAGTTATAGGGGCCGGGAATGAGCAGTTCTTC. It codes for CASSLEGLVIGAGNEQFF.

This chain uses TRBV11-1 with TRBJ2-7; D remains unclear. The CDR3 spans 14 residues. Trimming removed 5 bases from V and 2 bases from J, with 13 bases in between. From germline, CDR1 is SGHAT and CDR2 FQDESV (reference sequence). The CDR3: CASSQHQEPYEQYF. Here the CDR3 DNA reads TGTGCCAGCAGCCAACATCAGGAACCCTACGAGCAGTACTTC. Complete variable domain (other parts from reference TRBV11-1 and TRBJ2-7): EAEVAQSPRYKITEKSQAVAFWCDPISGHATLYWYRQILGQGPELLVQFQDESVVDDSQLPKDRFSAERLKGVDSTLKIQPAELGDSAMYLCASSQHQEPYEQYFGPGTRLTVT.

CDR3 region: CASTRVTTGELFF. The CDR3, as DNA: TGTGCCAGCACGCGGGTTACCACCGGGGAGCTGTTTTTT. This chain uses TRBV9 with TRBJ2-2, with D perhaps matching TRBD2 (5 bases). The germline CDR1 and CDR2 sequences are SGDLS and YYNGEE. Deletions cut 6 bases from V and 4 bases from J, with 10 bases between. The CDR3 is made up of 13 amino acids.

The genes are TRBV5-4 and TRBJ1-2, with 7 positions matching TRBD1. V trimming: 4 bases; J trimming: 5 bases; junction bases outside the gene matches: 5. Per the germline V gene, CDR1 is SGHNT and CDR2 is YYREEE (reference sequence). The CDR3 covers 13 residues. CDR3 nucleotide sequence: TGTGCCAGCAGCGAGGGGACAGCTTATGGCTACACCTTC. Translated: CASSEGTAYGYTF. Looking up the rest from reference TRBV5-4 and TRBJ1-2 gives the full variable domain: ETGVTQSPTHLIKTRGQQVTLRCSSQSGHNTVSWYQQALGQGPQFIFQYYREEENGRGNFPPRFSGLQFPNYSSELNVNALELDDSALYLCASSEGTAYGYTFGSGTRLTVV.

The V and J genes are TRBV13 and TRBJ2-1; TRBD1 aligns across 8 bases. The CDR3 contains 16 residues. V trimming: 1 base; J trimming: 4 bases; junction bases outside the gene matches: 6. Germline CDR1 is PRHDT and CDR2 is FYEKMQ (reference sequence). The CDR3 region has the DNA TGTGCCAGCAGCTTAGATAGGGACAGGAAATACAATGAGCAGTTCTTC. It translates to CASSLDRDRKYNEQFF.

The chain joins TRBV7-9 to TRBJ1-2, with no clear D. CDR3 length: 13 residues. V was pared by 5 bases and J by 9 bases, with 16 bases between. Germline V gene data show CDR1 as SEHNR and CDR2 as FQNEAQ (reference sequence). CDR3 protein: CASSVNRDSRYTF. CDR3 DNA sequence: TGTGCCAGCAGCGTGAACCGGGATTCTCGCTACACCTTC. Using reference TRBV7-9 and TRBJ1-2 for the parts outside the CDR3, the full variable domain is DTGVSQNPRHKITKRGQNVTFRCDPISEHNRLYWYRQTLGQGPEFLTYFQNEAQLEKSRLLSDRFSAERPKGSFSTLEIQRTEQGDSAMYLCASSVNRDSRYTFGSGTRLTVV.

The chain couples TRBV28 to TRBJ1-1; TRBD1 matches 7 bases. V shed 5 bases, J shed 0 bases, and the junction held 3 bases outside the gene matches. The CDR3 length is 14 residues. The germline V gene has CDR1 MDHEN and CDR2 SYDVKM. CDR3 sequence (DNA): TGTGCCAGCAGTGGACAGGCGATGAACACTGAAGCTTTCTTT. Translation gives CASSGQAMNTEAFF.

With respect to this clone: At the DNA level, this CDR3 is encoded by other sequences in the same sample as well. V and J are TRBV18 and TRBJ1-1; possibly TRBD1 for D (5 bases). Germline V lookup: CDR1 KGHSH, CDR2 LQKENI. The V end was cut by 3 bases, the J end by 4 bases, with 9 bases between. There are 13 residues in the CDR3. CDR3 region: CASSPQGGTEAFF. The CDR3 nucleotides are TGTGCCAGCTCACCGCAGGGAGGCACTGAAGCTTTCTTT. Supplemented by reference TRBV18 and TRBJ1-1, the full variable domain reads NAGVMQNPRHLVRRRGQEARLRCSPMKGHSHVYWYRQLPEEGLKFMVYLQKENIIDESGMPKERFSAEFPKEGPSILRIQQVVRGDSAAYFCASSPQGGTEAFFGQGTRLTVV.

The V and J genes are TRBV6-5 and TRBJ1-1; TRBD1 is a possible D gene (6 bases). The V and J ends lost 4 bases and 5 bases respectively, with 11 bases between them. This CDR3 has 13 amino acids. From germline, CDR1 is MNHEY and CDR2 SVGAGI. The CDR3 bases are TGTGCCAGCAGTTCATTCAGGGGAACTGAAGCTTTCTTT. Its protein product is CASSSFRGTEAFF.

The V gene is TRBV10-3, the J gene TRBJ2-1; 11 nucleotides match TRBD2. Germline V gene sequence: CDR1 ENHRY, CDR2 SYGVKD. The CDR3 consists of 16 residues. V shed 0 bases and J 12 bases; nucleotides not matched to a gene: 10. The CDR3 nucleotides are TGTGCCATCAGTGAGTCGAGGATAGCGGGGGGGCAAGGGCAGTTCTTC. It is translated as CAISESRIAGGQGQFF.

V usage is TRBV7-2 and J usage is TRBJ2-1; a weak D match, TRBD1 (6 bases). Trimming shortened V by 6 bases and J by 1 base, and 25 bases separated the two germline ends. In germline, CDR1 is SGHTA, CDR2 FQGNSA. The CDR3 spans 19 residues. CDR3 nucleotide sequence: TGTGCCAGCAGACTAGGGGGTCCACAGGTTTTGATTTCCTACAATGAGCAGTTCTTC. Its protein product is CASRLGGPQVLISYNEQFF.

J is TRBJ2-1 and V is TRBV10-1; 10 bases agree with TRBD1. This CDR3 has 15 amino acids. Trimming at V came to 4 bases and at J to 5 bases, leaving 5 bases not matched to a gene. Germline CDR1 and CDR2: WNHNN and SYGVQD (reference sequence). For the CDR3, the DNA is TGCGCCAGCAGTGGCCGGGACAGGGGTCACAATGAGCAGTTCTTC. This gives the protein CASSGRDRGHNEQFF.

The chain combines TRBV4-1 with TRBJ1-1; a possible D gene is TRBD1 (5 bases). The CDR3 runs 13 residues. Germline values: CDR1 MGHRA, CDR2 YSYEKL. V was cut by 1 base and J by 6 bases, with 9 bases left in between. In nucleotides, the CDR3 is TGCGCCAGCAGCCAAGGACAGTCTGCTGAAGCTTTCTTT. This translates into CASSQGQSAEAFF.

This rearrangement joins TRBV5-1 to TRBJ2-5; perhaps TRBD1 as D (5 bases). The CDR3 has 14 amino acids. Germline CDR1 and CDR2: SGHRS and YFSETQ. The V and J ends lost 3 bases and 4 bases respectively, with 13 bases between them. Here the CDR3 reads CASSSDRMGETQYF. The CDR3 region has the DNA TGCGCCAGCAGCTCCGACAGAATGGGAGAGACCCAGTACTTC.

The CDR3 region is CASSHRDSGHRIPEAFF. The CDR3 DNA follows: TGTGCCAGCAGCCACCGGGACAGTGGTCATAGGATCCCTGAAGCTTTCTTT. The chain links TRBV7-2 to TRBJ1-1; 7 bases line up with TRBD1. V shed 5 bases, J shed 6 bases, and the junction held 18 bases outside the gene matches. Per the germline V gene, CDR1 is SGHTA and CDR2 is FQGNSA. The CDR3 consists of 17 residues.

The chain couples TRBV13 to TRBJ2-7; 9 bases are a match to TRBD1. J gave up 5 bases and V 2 bases, and 10 bases lay outside the gene matches. The CDR3 totals 16 residues. Germline V gene sequence: CDR1 PRHDT, CDR2 FYEKMQ (reference sequence). As DNA, the CDR3 is TGTGCCAGCAGCTTAATAGGACAGGGGAGATTTGACGAGCAGTACTTC. Amino acid sequence: CASSLIGQGRFDEQYF.

The chain has TRBV6-1 and TRBJ1-5, with D unclear. The CDR3 is 12 residues long. V lost 4 bases, J lost 6 bases, and 7 bases lay in between. CDR1 and CDR2 (germline): MNHNS, SASEGT. CDR3 loop: CASSAEGQPQHF. The CDR3 DNA reads as TGTGCCAGCAGTGCCGAGGGTCAGCCCCAGCATTTT.

This clone appeared once. The chain employs TRBV9 and TRBJ2-2, with unresolved D. The germline V and J ends were trimmed by 1 base and 2 bases, with 3 bases remaining between them. This CDR3 has 13 amino acids. From germline, CDR1 is SGDLS and CDR2 YYNGEE. This chain's CDR3 is CASSVHNTGELFF. CDR3 coding DNA: TGTGCCAGCAGCGTACATAACACCGGGGAGCTGTTTTTT.

The chain carries TRBV14 and TRBJ2-5; 7 nucleotides line up with TRBD2. Losses at the gene ends were 1 base for V and 3 bases for J; bases not matched to a gene: 5. The CDR3 loop spans 15 amino acids. Germline CDR1 is SGHDN and CDR2 is FVKESK. CDR3 residues: CASSQGTRGEETQYF. The CDR3 region has the DNA TGTGCCAGCAGCCAAGGGACTAGAGGGGAAGAGACCCAGTACTTC.

This chain connects TRBV6-5 to TRBJ2-2; D not resolved. V was trimmed by 8 bases and J by 4 bases, leaving 17 bases between them. Germline V gene sequence: CDR1 MNHEY, CDR2 SVGAGI. The CDR3 runs 15 residues. CDR3 coding DNA: TGTGCCAGCCGAGAGGTATTAGGCGGCACCGGGGAGCTGTTTTTT. Protein: CASREVLGGTGELFF.

The chain combines TRBV30 with TRBJ2-1, with D possibly TRBD2 on 5 matching bases. The germline gives CDR1 GTSNPN, CDR2 SVGIG (reference sequence). The CDR3 length is 14 residues. With 1 base removed from V and 2 bases from J, the gap between germline ends came to 9 bases. The DNA for the CDR3 is TGTGCCTGGAGTGATGCTAGCACCTACAATGAGCAGTTCTTC. Residues: CAWSDASTYNEQFF.

The chain links TRBV30 to TRBJ1-1; maybe TRBD1 (6 bases). Germline V gene data show CDR1 as GTSNPN and CDR2 as SVGIG (reference sequence). V gave up 3 bases and J gave up 1 base, with 9 bases separating them. This CDR3 has 13 residues. As DNA, the CDR3 is TGTGCCTGGAGCGCGGGGGCGAACACTGAAGCTTTCTTT. This encodes CAWSAGANTEAFF.

V is TRBV5-8 and J is TRBJ2-2, with TRBD1 as a possible D gene (6 bases). V dropped 4 bases and J dropped 3 bases, with 10 bases sitting between them. Germline values: CDR1 SGHTS, CDR2 YDEGEE. The CDR3 extends over 14 amino acids. This CDR3 is CASSHNRDTGELFF. CDR3 sequence (DNA): TGTGCCAGCAGCCACAACAGGGACACCGGGGAGCTGTTTTTT.